This T cell receptor beta chain derives from a study of vaccination and CD4 T cells after COVID-19 (dated by TCRdb to the early 2020s). Regarding the research as a whole: Convalescent patients had a positive SARS-CoV-2 result on nasal swab PCR, and of these patients, about ten had mild disease and one had severe disease. Six males and four females were included in the convalescent cohort, with two Hispanic individuals, seven Caucasians, two Asians and one multiracial person represented. In nine to eleven COVID-19 convalescent patients and a handful of infection-naive healthy vaccine recipients, researchers compared the spike-specific CD4+ TCR repertoire from before mRNA vaccination with the repertoire from after. Post-COVID blood samples were collected from convalescent patients a median of around 100 days after diagnosis, with a range of about 35 to 161 days. Post-vaccine blood samples were taken a median of about 72 days after the second vaccine dose, with a range of about 13 to 250 days. Two doses of either the Pfizer-BioNTech BNT162b2 vaccine (n=8) or the Moderna mRNA-1273 vaccine (n=2) were administered to participants. Overlapping spike peptide pools from SARS-CoV-2 and from the common cold coronaviruses HCoV-NL63, HCoV-OC43 and HCoV-229E were used as culture stimuli. In control cultures, a CEFX viral epitope pool was used as positive control, an HIV-1 Nef peptide pool was used as negative control, or no peptide was added.

Paper-wide results and their limitations: In convalescent patients, a median approximately 86% of post-vaccine SARS-CoV-2-reactive clones were detected only after vaccination, and vaccine-specific priming was suggested by this finding. In convalescent patients, nearly all vaccine-specific clones (304 of 307) were found to be mono-reactive for SARS-CoV-2 spike rather than cross-reactive with common cold coronaviruses. The median count of SARS-CoV-2-reactive clonotypes went up from 20 to 25 after infection to about 41 after vaccination, although the change was not significant. The study included relatively few convalescent patients and did not analyze early timepoints after natural infection.

Ends trimmed: V by 6 bases, J by 11 bases; bases unmatched to a gene: 6. The CDR3 sequence holds 12 residues, the cysteine and phenylalanine included. Just CDR3 DNA is preserved here, 36 bases in frame from base 1. The germline V gene supplies CDR1 MDHEN and CDR2 SYDVKM. Library preparation was by PCR. At the Johns Hopkins FTIC core, DNA from the cultured CD4+ T cells underwent TCR sequencing with the Oncomine TCR Beta short-read assay. The QIAamp micro DNA kit was used to extract genomic DNA from the cultured CD4+ T cells. The Oncomine TCR Beta libraries from cultured CD4+ T cells were pooled using unique dual indexes and then sequenced on an Illumina iSeq 100. The original pipeline was this. Non-productive sequences were filtered out, and CDR3s that did not start with C, did not end with F or W, or were shorter than 7 amino acids were discarded. The MANAFEST web application identified antigen-specific clonotypes by comparing peptide-stimulated wells against reference wells and other culture wells. Positive clones required FDR below 0.05, an odds ratio above 5, and productive frequency above 0.1% in at least two of three replicate wells. A clonotype was classed as cross-reactive if the clonotype showed significant expansion both in SARS-CoV-2 spike wells and in at least one common cold coronavirus spike condition. Levenshtein distances (stringdist) and unrooted phylogenetic trees (ape) in R version 3.6.1 were used to assess CDR3 homology. In TCRdb, the public reads were trimmed at Q25 with fastp and aligned with MiXCR, with productive beta chains retained. Each CDR3 protein appears once, grouped with its most common genes and DNA. The V and J calls here are based on TCRdb, not the publication. This sample comprises more than 9,500 distinct CDR3 sequences, around 50% of them detected only once. The top ten clones comprise about 29% of the sample.

A remark on this clonotype: It has no known antigen specificity. No base quality information exists; no much larger clone differs at one position.

Taken with the paper, the label for treatment or condition translates to: roughly 11-day PBMC culture with coronavirus spike peptide pools or control peptides (ViraFEST assay). The ViraFEST assay, used in the study, expanded antigen-specific T cells with peptide pools and then identified the expanded clonotypes through TCR sequencing. The convalescent patients' positive SARS-CoV-2 PCR tests were from March to December 2020, which was before the Alpha, Beta and Delta variants emerged in the United States. Each well held approximately 2 million PBMCs cultured in IMDM containing around 5% human AB serum and approximately 9.8 IU/ml IL-2, with around 9.7 ug/ml peptide pools added. Half of the culture medium was replaced with fresh IL-2-containing medium on days 3 and 7. Once the cells had been in culture for 9 to 10 days, the EasySep CD4+ T cell isolation kit was used to isolate CD4+ T cells by negative selection. PBMCs were separated from whole blood using Ficoll-Paque Plus gradient centrifugation and then either used fresh or cryopreserved at -140C. Triplicate wells were generally used for each culture condition.

Source material: CD4+ T cells from blood, cultured in vitro. The source is a human donor who had recovered from COVID-19. This sequence uses TRBV28 and TRBJ2-1, and 8 bases in between align with TRBD2. The DNA sequence is TGTGCCAGCAGCCCCGGGACTAGGAAGCAGTTCTTC. Translated, it gives CASSPGTRKQFF.